This TCR beta chain appears in the sequencing data of a study of OX40 agonist ivuxolimab in advanced cancers. Study context: Recorded diagnoses for dose-escalation patients were hepatocellular carcinoma, melanoma, renal cell or head and neck cancer. Two patients with cutaneous melanoma and one with hepatocellular carcinoma, three in total, showed partial responses. General study points: Some of the lowest clonal expansion was seen in partial responders at 0.1-3.0 mg/kg.

Sequenced by immunoSEQ multiplex PCR; TCRdb stores in-frame clones only, minus some. The data contain 90,000 or so clones, more than 85% of them singletons. The CDR3 runs 16 residues. Trimming at V came to 5 bases and at J to 7 bases, leaving 13 bases not matched to a gene. Germline CDR1 and CDR2: SGHAT and FQDESV (reference sequence). A remark on this clone: Its antigen is still unknown.

The source material was CD4+ or CD8+ T cells sorted from blood, sampled in a trial of the OX40 agonist ivuxolimab. This chain joins TRBV11-1 and TRBJ2-1; 8 nucleotides agree with TRBD2. This clonotype originated in an adult with an advanced solid tumor such as melanoma, head and neck, liver or kidney cancer. CDR3 bases: TGTGCCAGCAGCCTACGACTAGCGTCGATTGGGAATGAGCAGTTCTTC. It encodes CASSLRLASIGNEQFF.